The 29 T cell receptor beta chains given below trace back to one sample, sequenced in a study of CD8 T cells in Susac syndrome. Reverse transcription of 0.5 to 1 ug RNA was carried out with random hexamers. TCRdb reprocessed the immunoSEQ multiplex PCR reads via MiXCR and lists one record per CDR3 protein. This sample has tens of thousands of distinct CDR3 sequences, with roughly nine tenths found just once. Sequencing was carried out using CD8+ T cells from PBMCs. The receptors stem from a human donor with multiple sclerosis.

This sequence joins TRBV6-1 and TRBJ2-5, with 12 bases lining up with TRBD2. The CDR3 is 16 amino acids. V shed 2 bases and J 4 bases; nucleotides not matched to a gene: 5. CDR1 MNHNS and CDR2 SASEGT come from the germline V gene. This CDR3 is CASSELAGGGRETQYF. The DNA of the CDR3 is TGTGCCAGCAGTGAACTAGCGGGGGGGGGCCGAGAGACCCAGTACTTC.

The chain's CDR3 is CAWSGTSGREGEQFF. The DNA of the CDR3 is TGTGCCTGGAGTGGGACTAGCGGGAGGGAGGGTGAGCAGTTCTTC. The chain employs TRBV30 and TRBJ2-1, with 15 bases that match TRBD2. J gave up 9 bases and V 1 base, and 4 bases lay outside the gene matches. Germline CDR1 and CDR2: GTSNPN and SVGIG (reference sequence). This CDR3 region has 15 residues.

The rearrangement uses TRBV19 and TRBJ1-1; TRBD1 is a possible D gene (5 bases). V lost 5 bases to trimming and J lost 6 bases, with 16 bases between them. The CDR3 consists of 14 residues. Germline CDR1 and CDR2: LNHDA and SQIVND (reference sequence). The CDR3 DNA reads TGTGCCAGTAGTCATGGGGGGGTGTGGGCTGAAGCTTTCTTT. It yields the protein CASSHGGVWAEAFF.

The V gene is TRBV6-5, the J gene TRBJ1-1; D is uncertain. Germline V gene sequence: CDR1 MNHEY, CDR2 SVGAGI. The CDR3 has 13 amino acids. The V end lost 3 bases, the J end lost 4 bases, and 9 bases lay between the germline ends. This CDR3 reads CASSYFVGTEAFF. The CDR3 DNA reads as TGTGCCAGCAGTTATTTCGTAGGCACTGAAGCTTTCTTT.

The rearrangement links TRBV28 to TRBJ2-7; tentative D call: TRBD1 (6 bases). Germline-derived CDR1 and CDR2 are MDHEN and SYDVKM. There are 14 residues in the CDR3. V dropped 2 bases and J dropped 3 bases, with 11 bases sitting between them. CDR3 sequence (DNA): TGTGCCAGCAGTTTACCAGGGGAGAGCTACGAGCAGTACTTC. Protein product: CASSLPGESYEQYF. The full variable domain, rest sourced from reference TRBV28 and TRBJ2-7, is DVKVTQSSRYLVKRTGEKVFLECVQDMDHENMFWYRQDPGLGLRLIYFSYDVKMKEKGDIPEGYSVSREKKERFSLILESASTNQTSMYLCASSLPGESYEQYFGPGTRLTVT.

The chain carries TRBV7-8 and TRBJ2-7; possibly TRBD1 or TRBD2 for D (5 bases each). The CDR3 sequence is 17 residues long. V lost 2 bases to trimming and J lost 0 bases, with 17 bases between them. CDR1 is SGHVS, CDR2 FQNEAQ, per germline. CDR3 sequence: CASSLMGWGSSSYEQYF. The CDR3 DNA reads TGTGCCAGCAGCTTAATGGGGTGGGGGAGCAGCTCCTACGAGCAGTACTTC.

CDR3 nucleotide sequence: TGTGCCAGCAGCGTAGGTAGCGGGGGGAGCTCCTACAATGAGCAGTTCTTC. This sequence encodes CASSVGSGGSSYNEQFF. V and J are TRBV9 and TRBJ2-1; 10 bases are shared with TRBD2. The CDR3 consists of 17 residues. Looked up from germline, CDR1 is SGDLS and CDR2 is YYNGEE. J was trimmed by 0 bases and V by 0 bases; bases with no gene match: 3. Using reference TRBV9 and TRBJ2-1 for the parts outside the CDR3, the full variable domain is DSGVTQTPKHLITATGQRVTLRCSPRSGDLSVYWYQQSLDQGLQFLIQYYNGEERAKGNILERFSAQQFPDLHSELNLSSLELGDSALYFCASSVGSGGSSYNEQFFGPGTRLTVL.

This chain links TRBV2 with TRBJ1-1; 8 nucleotides agree with TRBD1. After removal of 4 bases from V and 1 base from J, the junction contained 2 bases not matched to a gene. The CDR3 has 14 amino acids. CDR1 SNHLY and CDR2 FYNNEI come from the germline V gene. For the CDR3, the DNA is TGTGCCAGCAGTGCAACAGGGGGGAACACTGAAGCTTTCTTT. Residues: CASSATGGNTEAFF.

The chain recombines TRBV6-1 with TRBJ1-3; 9 bases are a match to TRBD1. This CDR3 contains 20 residues. The germline V gene has CDR1 MNHNS and CDR2 SASEGT. With 5 bases clipped from V and 3 bases from J, the junction kept 20 bases outside the gene matches. The CDR3 loop is CASSNVIGTGSFEGGNTIYF. The CDR3 DNA follows: TGTGCCAGCAGTAATGTAATCGGGACAGGGTCCTTTGAAGGTGGAAACACCATATATTTT.

The chain carries TRBV6-2 or TRBV6-3 and TRBJ2-2; TRBD2 is a possible D gene (5 bases). Trimming shortened V by 5 bases and J by 2 bases, and 15 bases separated the two germline ends. CDR3 length: 16 amino acids. Germline CDR1 and CDR2: MNHEY and SVGEGT. The CDR3 coding sequence is TGTGCCAGCAGTCTGTATTCCGGGATTAACACCGGGGAGCTGTTTTTT. Its translation is CASSLYSGINTGELFF.

This clonotype was seen just once. The chain recombines TRBV19 with TRBJ2-1; D gene unclear. CDR1 LNHDA and CDR2 SQIVND come from the germline V gene (reference sequence). There are 12 residues in the CDR3. The V gene lost 3 bases and the J gene lost 6 bases, with 6 bases spanning the gap. CDR3 loop: CASSMGLNEQFF. The CDR3 bases are TGTGCCAGTAGTATGGGTCTCAATGAGCAGTTCTTC.

This clonotype was recorded only once. The chain employs TRBV9 and TRBJ2-7, with D maybe TRBD1 (5 bases). V lost 2 bases to trimming and J lost 0 bases, with 6 bases between them. CDR1 and CDR2 (germline): SGDLS, YYNGEE. The CDR3 is 13 amino acids. CDR3 DNA sequence: TGTGCCAGCAGCGTCGACAGCTCCTACGAGCAGTACTTC. This codes for CASSVDSSYEQYF.

The rearrangement links TRBV5-1 to TRBJ2-7; no clear D. The CDR3 consists of 15 residues. Trimming removed 0 bases at V and 0 bases at J, with 10 bases between. From germline, CDR1 is SGHRS and CDR2 YFSETQ. CDR3 residues: CASSLGASSSYEQYF. CDR3 DNA sequence: TGCGCCAGCAGCTTGGGGGCCTCGAGCTCCTACGAGCAGTACTTC.

The J gene is TRBJ2-1, the V gene TRBV3-1; D gene uncertain. CDR1 is LGHDT, CDR2 YNNKEL, per germline (reference sequence). The CDR3 is made up of 13 amino acids. V lost 0 bases, J lost 5 bases, and 5 bases lay in between. The CDR3 is CASSQDWHNEQFF. CDR3 DNA: TGTGCCAGCAGCCAAGATTGGCACAATGAGCAGTTCTTC.

V is TRBV27 and J is TRBJ2-1; tentatively, D is TRBD2 (6 bases). This CDR3 region has 15 residues. V shed 8 bases and J shed 3 bases, with 17 bases lying between them. Germline CDR1 and CDR2: MNHEY and SMNVEV (reference sequence). CDR3 nucleotide sequence: TGTGCCAGCGGTCCTTTCGGGGGATTCTACAATGAGCAGTTCTTC. Translated: CASGPFGGFYNEQFF.

Only one count was recorded for this clonotype. The chain joins TRBV9 to TRBJ1-1; D uncertain. V shed 1 base and J shed 3 bases, with 16 bases lying between them. This CDR3 is 16 amino acids long. Germline lookup yields CDR1 SGDLS and CDR2 YYNGEE. CDR3 nucleotide sequence: TGTGCCAGCAGCGTAAGGCAGGAGGTGGGCGACACTGAAGCTTTCTTT. Its translation: CASSVRQEVGDTEAFF.

The chain recombines TRBV19 with TRBJ1-5; a weak D match, TRBD1 (6 bases). With 6 bases removed from V and 1 base from J, the gap between germline ends came to 13 bases. Germline V CDR1 and CDR2: LNHDA, SQIVND (reference sequence). The CDR3 is 15 amino acids. CDR3 DNA: TGTGCCAGTAGCGCCGGGACAAGAAGCAATCAGCCCCAGCATTTT. Its protein is CASSAGTRSNQPQHF.

The chain recombines TRBV29-1 with TRBJ2-7; D perhaps matches TRBD2 (6 bases). The CDR3 covers 13 residues. Germline CDR1 is SQVTM and CDR2 is ANQGSEA. With 4 bases removed from V and 2 bases from J, the gap between germline ends came to 12 bases. This CDR3 reads CSVVAVGAYEQYF. The CDR3 nucleotides are TGCAGCGTTGTAGCGGTTGGGGCCTACGAGCAGTACTTC.

The chain recombines TRBV15 with TRBJ1-5; D gene unclear. V lost 1 base to trimming and J lost 0 bases, with 13 bases between them. The CDR3 contains 17 residues. Looked up from germline, CDR1 is LNHNV and CDR2 is YYDKDF (reference sequence). The CDR3 nucleotides are TGTGCCACCAGCAGAGGACCGGAGTTTTATAGCAATCAGCCCCAGCATTTT. Its translation: CATSRGPEFYSNQPQHF.

The chain's CDR3 is CASSLGGTGTYEQYF. CDR3 bases: TGTGCCAGCAGCTTAGGTGGGACAGGAACCTACGAGCAGTACTTC. The chain uses TRBV7-9 and TRBJ2-7, with 8 bases that match TRBD1. The trim removed 1 base at V and 2 bases at J, leaving 4 bases unmatched. CDR3 length: 15 residues. Germline V lookup: CDR1 SEHNR, CDR2 FQNEAQ (reference sequence).

The V call is TRBV11-2, the J call TRBJ2-5; tentative D call: TRBD2 (6 bases). Germline assignment: CDR1 SGHAT and CDR2 FQNNGV. Trimming removed 10 bases from V and 4 bases from J, with 16 bases in between. The CDR3 is made up of 13 amino acids. CDR3 DNA sequence: TGTGCCACTACGGACGGGAGTGGAGAGACCCAGTACTTC. Its translation is CATTDGSGETQYF. The full variable domain, completed using reference TRBV11-2 and TRBJ2-5, is EAGVAQSPRYKIIEKRQSVAFWCNPISGHATLYWYQQILGQGPKLLIQFQNNGVVDDSQLPKDRFSAERLKGVDSTLKIQPAKLEDSAVYLCATTDGSGETQYFGPGTRLLVL.

The chain carries TRBV11-2 and TRBJ2-7; a weak D match, TRBD2 (5 bases). V was trimmed by 4 bases and J by 0 bases, leaving 10 bases between them. The germline V gene has CDR1 SGHAT and CDR2 FQNNGV. This CDR3 is 14 amino acids long. The DNA for the CDR3 is TGTGCCAGCAGCTCACGGGGAAACTCCTACGAGCAGTACTTC. This translates into CASSSRGNSYEQYF.

The V and J genes are TRBV28 and TRBJ1-4; the D is unclear. Germline CDR1 reads MDHEN; CDR2 reads SYDVKM. Trimming took off 9 bases at V and 4 bases at J, with 12 bases between the two ends. This CDR3 is built from 13 residues. The CDR3 loop reads CASTTAGNEKLFF. The CDR3 nucleotides read TGTGCCAGTACGACGGCGGGTAATGAAAAACTGTTTTTT.

The rearrangement uses TRBV7-3 and TRBJ2-7; 9 bases are shared with TRBD2. Unmatched junction bases numbered 9, after V lost 2 bases and J lost 7 bases. Looked up from germline, CDR1 is SGHTA and CDR2 is FQGTGA. CDR3 size: 15 residues. The CDR3 DNA reads TGTGCCAGCAGCTTAGAGGGAGCGGGAGGTGAAGAGCAGTACTTC. Translated: CASSLEGAGGEEQYF.

The chain carries TRBV29-1 and TRBJ1-3; D remains unclear. This CDR3 region has 13 residues. With 3 bases removed from V and 0 bases from J, the gap between germline ends came to 6 bases. Germline CDR1 SQVTM, CDR2 ANQGSEA. The CDR3 nucleotides are TGCAGCGTTGAGTCCAGCTCTGGAAACACCATATATTTT. Protein product: CSVESSSGNTIYF.

The chain is built from TRBV6-6 and TRBJ1-3, with D maybe TRBD1 (6 bases). Germline V gene data show CDR1 as MNHNY and CDR2 as SVGAGI (reference sequence). The CDR3 is made up of 14 amino acids. The V end was cut by 7 bases, the J end by 1 base, with 11 bases between. The DNA of the CDR3 is TGTGCCAGCATTCACAGGGAGTCTGGAAACACCATATATTTT. Translated: CASIHRESGNTIYF.

J is TRBJ1-5 and V is TRBV12-3 or TRBV12-4, with D tentatively TRBD1 (5 bases). V was clipped by 8 bases and J by 11 bases, with 16 bases between them. This CDR3 contains 12 residues. DNA of the CDR3: TGTGCCAGCGCCGGGGTCCGGGGGTCCCAGCATTTT. Residues: CASAGVRGSQHF.

The gene calls are TRBV6-5 and TRBJ2-2, with D unresolved. Germline V gene data show CDR1 as MNHEY and CDR2 as SVGAGI. V lost 3 bases and J lost 4, with 12 bases in between. The CDR3 contains 15 residues. In DNA form, the CDR3 reads TGTGCCAGCAGTTATTGGGGTGGCAGCACCGGGGAGCTGTTTTTT. Protein product: CASSYWGGSTGELFF.

The genes are TRBV7-2 and TRBJ1-1, with D uncertain. CDR1 is SGHTA, CDR2 FQGNSA, per germline. The ends were cut back, 2 bases at V and 1 base at J, with 8 bases in the middle. CDR3 size: 14 residues. CDR3 sequence (DNA): TGTGCCAGCAGCTTAACCCTGCAGAACACTGAAGCTTTCTTT. This codes for CASSLTLQNTEAFF.